The 30 T cell receptor beta chains presented below share a single source sample, sequenced in a study of T cell responses to AZD1222 COVID-19 vaccine. Measured with immunoSEQ multiplex PCR; TCRdb has only the in-frame clones, and not every one. The sample lists 150,000 or so clones; about 93% were seen once. Specimen: peripheral blood, collected on day 0 of AZD1222 vaccination. The origin of the receptors is an adult in good health.

CDR3 amino acids: CASSPRGRGVSSPLHF. CDR3 DNA: TGTGCCAGCAGCCCCAGGGGCAGGGGCGTAAGTTCACCCCTCCACTTT. This chain joins TRBV6-6 and TRBJ1-6; D perhaps matches TRBD1 (6 bases). Germline V gene data show CDR1 as MNHNY and CDR2 as SVGAGI (reference sequence). The CDR3 extends over 16 amino acids. Trimming left V 6 bases short and J 9 bases short, with 21 bases between.

This clone was counted only a few times. As DNA, the CDR3 is TGTGCCAGCAGCTTAGTAGGTGGCGGCCTCAATTCACCCCTCCACTTT. As protein: CASSLVGGGLNSPLHF. The chain employs TRBV7-2 and TRBJ1-6; D is unresolved. The CDR3 runs to 16 residues. With 1 base removed from V and 7 bases from J, the gap between germline ends came to 14 bases. Germline V lookup: CDR1 SGHTA, CDR2 FQGNSA.

V gene TRBV7-9 combines with J gene TRBJ2-5; possible D gene TRBD1, 6 bases. Germline assignment: CDR1 SEHNR and CDR2 FQNEAQ (reference sequence). The CDR3 sequence is 15 residues long. Trimming pared 1 base from V and 2 bases from J, leaving 11 bases between. The CDR3: CASSLGYRAQETQYF. CDR3 nucleotides: TGTGCCAGCAGCTTAGGGTACAGGGCGCAAGAGACCCAGTACTTC.

The chain couples TRBV6-2 or TRBV6-3 to TRBJ1-5; D is perhaps TRBD1 (5 bases). The length of the CDR3 is 15 residues. The V end lost 6 bases, the J end lost 2 bases, and 14 bases lay between the germline ends. Germline CDR1 and CDR2: MNHEY and SVGEGT. This CDR3 is CASSPGTLGNQPQHF. The DNA for the CDR3 is TGTGCCAGCAGCCCCGGGACTCTGGGCAATCAGCCCCAGCATTTT.

The V call is TRBV18, the J call TRBJ1-1; TRBD1 matches 8 bases. V trimming: 5 bases; J trimming: 3 bases; junction bases outside the gene matches: 2. This CDR3 contains 13 residues. From germline, CDR1 is KGHSH and CDR2 LQKENI. CDR3 sequence (DNA): TGTGCCAGCTCAATGGGACAGGACACTGAAGCTTTCTTT. Encoded protein: CASSMGQDTEAFF.

CDR3: CASSLVASVSTF. CDR3 nucleotides: TGTGCCAGCAGTTTAGTTGCATCAGTGTCCACCTTC. The genes are TRBV12-3 or TRBV12-4 and TRBJ1-2; unclear D gene. The CDR3 contains 12 residues. Trimming removed 1 base from V and 13 bases from J, with 13 bases in between.

The V and J genes are TRBV19 and TRBJ2-5; 16 nucleotides agree with TRBD2. Germline trimming cut 8 bases from V and 3 bases from J; bases unmatched to any gene: 6. This CDR3 region has 16 residues. The germline V gene has CDR1 LNHDA and CDR2 SQIVND (reference sequence). CDR3 protein: CASSWGLAGGKETQYF. CDR3 nucleotides: TGTGCCAGTTCTTGGGGACTAGCGGGGGGGAAAGAGACCCAGTACTTC.

The J gene is TRBJ2-3, the V gene TRBV18; D remains ambiguous. Looked up from germline, CDR1 is KGHSH and CDR2 is LQKENI. Trimming pared 6 bases from V and 1 base from J, leaving 20 bases between. The CDR3 has 17 residues. The DNA of the CDR3 is TGTGCCAGCTCTGAGGTTCGGACCATTTCGGGCACAGATACGCAGTATTTT. Translating gives CASSEVRTISGTDTQYF.

V and J are TRBV7-6 and TRBJ2-2; 8 bases are shared with TRBD1. This CDR3 contains 15 residues. V was clipped by 1 base and J by 4 bases; unmatched bases: 2. The germline gives CDR1 SGHVS, CDR2 FNYEAQ. The CDR3: CASSLGGQGTGELFF. The CDR3 DNA is TGTGCCAGCAGCTTAGGCGGACAGGGCACCGGGGAGCTGTTTTTT.

The V and J genes are TRBV3-1 (or the pseudogene TRBV3-2) and TRBJ1-2; tentatively, D is TRBD1 (6 bases). CDR3 size: 13 residues. Per the germline V gene, CDR1 is LGHDT and CDR2 is YNNKEL (reference sequence). V dropped 2 bases and J dropped 4 bases, with 8 bases sitting between them. The CDR3 bases are TGTGCCAGCAGCCAAAGGGGGGCCTATGGCTACACCTTC. This codes for CASSQRGAYGYTF.

The chain employs TRBV28 and TRBJ1-1; D remains unclear. The CDR3 covers 13 residues. Germline V gene data show CDR1 as MDHEN and CDR2 as SYDVKM. V was cut by 1 base and J by 2 bases, with 5 bases left in between. The CDR3 loop reads CASSLSGNTEAFF. In DNA form, the CDR3 reads TGTGCCAGCAGTTTATCCGGAAACACTGAAGCTTTCTTT.

The chain carries TRBV27 and TRBJ2-1; weak D call: TRBD2 (6 bases). The CDR3 loop spans 14 amino acids. V lost 3 bases to trimming and J lost 8 bases, with 14 bases between them. CDR1 and CDR2 (germline): MNHEY, SMNVEV (reference sequence). The CDR3 nucleotides read TGTGCCAGCAGTTTGGTGGGGAGGTACCATGAGCAGTTCTTC. It translates to CASSLVGRYHEQFF.

V usage is TRBV3-1 (or the pseudogene TRBV3-2) and J usage is TRBJ2-2; D gene uncertain. V shed 1 base and J shed 8 bases, with 5 bases lying between them. In germline, CDR1 is LGHDT, CDR2 YNNKEL (reference sequence). The CDR3 loop spans 12 amino acids. The CDR3 protein is CASSQVLGELFF. Here the CDR3 DNA reads TGTGCCAGCAGCCAAGTCCTGGGGGAGCTGTTTTTT.

On this clone: The same CDR3 also results from other DNA sequences found in this sample. The gene calls are TRBV5-6 and TRBJ1-3; TRBD1 aligns across 7 bases. Germline V gene sequence: CDR1 SGHDT, CDR2 YYEEEE. V lost 5 bases, J lost 2 bases, and 4 bases stayed unmatched. This CDR3 is built from 14 residues. Here the CDR3 reads CASSLTGAGNTIYF. CDR3 bases: TGTGCCAGCAGTCTAACAGGGGCTGGAAACACCATATATTTT.

The rearrangement links TRBV5-4 to TRBJ2-2; TRBD2 agrees at 8 bases. Per the germline V gene, CDR1 is SGHNT and CDR2 is YYREEE (reference sequence). J was trimmed by 5 bases and V by 5 bases; bases with no gene match: 14. This CDR3 has 17 amino acids. Here the CDR3 reads CASRDPSGGRDTGELFF. In DNA form, the CDR3 reads TGTGCCAGCAGAGACCCGAGCGGGGGACGAGATACCGGGGAGCTGTTTTTT.

V is TRBV11-3 and J is TRBJ1-1, with D possibly matching TRBD1 (6 bases). Trimming removed 3 bases from V and 4 bases from J, with 9 bases in between. This CDR3 comprises 13 residues. Germline lookup yields CDR1 SGHNT and CDR2 YENEEA. The CDR3 DNA reads TGTGCCAGCAGCTTTTCAGGGGCCACTGAAGCTTTCTTT. Its translation: CASSFSGATEAFF. The full variable domain, rest sourced from reference TRBV11-3 and TRBJ1-1, is EAGVVQSPRYKIIEKKQPVAFWCNPISGHNTLYWYLQNLGQGPELLIRYENEEAVDDSQLPKDRFSAERLKGVDSTLKIQPAELGDSAVYLCASSFSGATEAFFGQGTRLTVV.

The chain links TRBV21-1 to TRBJ1-5; TRBD1 reflects the table's D call only, with no check against the DNA. TRBV21-1 is a listed pseudogene. The CDR3 runs 17 residues. CDR3 protein: CASSNPADRVGNQPQHF. The CDR3 DNA reads TGTGCCAGCAGCAACCCGGCGGACAGGGTAGGCAATCAGCCCCAGCATTTT.

The chain carries TRBV29-1 and TRBJ2-7; the D is unclear. The V and J ends lost 0 bases and 1 base respectively, with 4 bases between them. The CDR3 consists of 12 residues. Germline assignment: CDR1 SQVTM and CDR2 ANQGSEA. CDR3 protein: CSVEDSSYEQYF. DNA for the CDR3: TGCAGCGTTGAAGACAGTTCCTACGAGCAGTACTTC.

Only a few counts were recorded for this clone. The chain links TRBV4-2 to TRBJ2-2; D possibly corresponds to TRBD1 (5 bases). Germline V gene data show CDR1 as LGHNA and CDR2 as YNFKEQ. This CDR3 is built from 17 residues. With 0 bases removed from V and 3 bases from J, the gap between germline ends came to 14 bases. CDR3 bases: TGTGCCAGCAGCCAAGAAGGGGCAGGGTATGACACCGGGGAGCTGTTTTTT. Amino acids: CASSQEGAGYDTGELFF.

The chain employs TRBV12-3 or TRBV12-4 and TRBJ1-1, with D unresolved. V lost 6 bases and J lost 2, with 10 bases in between. The CDR3 is 13 residues long. CDR3 DNA: TGTGCCAGCAGCAAAAGACTCAACACTGAAGCTTTCTTT. This translates into CASSKRLNTEAFF.

The genes are TRBV5-1 and TRBJ2-2; 8 positions match TRBD1. The CDR3 extends over 15 amino acids. After removal of 0 bases from V and 6 bases from J, the junction contained 4 bases not matched to a gene. Germline loops: CDR1 SGHRS, CDR2 YFSETQ. The CDR3 DNA sequence: TGCGCCAGCAGCTTGGGGACAGGGTATCCCGGGGAGCTGTTTTTT. It specifies CASSLGTGYPGELFF.

This chain uses TRBV11-2 with TRBJ1-5; possible D gene TRBD1, 5 bases. The CDR3 has 16 residues. Trimming stripped 2 bases from V and 2 bases from J, with 13 bases between. The V gene's germline CDR1 is SGHAT and CDR2 FQNNGV. This CDR3 is CASSLRGDLGNQPQHF. As DNA, the CDR3 is TGTGCCAGCAGCTTAAGGGGAGATTTAGGCAATCAGCCCCAGCATTTT.

The chain carries TRBV7-8 and TRBJ1-3; D not certain. There are 18 residues in the CDR3. Trimming took off 2 bases at V and 7 bases at J, with 24 bases between the two ends. In germline, CDR1 is SGHVS, CDR2 FQNEAQ. This CDR3 reads CASSLTQSGVGVRNTIYF. The DNA of the CDR3 is TGTGCCAGCAGCTTAACACAAAGTGGGGTCGGTGTGCGTAACACCATATATTTT.

V gene TRBV28 combines with J gene TRBJ1-5, with a weak D call TRBD1 (5 bases). CDR1 is MDHEN and CDR2 is SYDVKM in the germline V gene. CDR3 length: 12 residues. The ends were cut back, 8 bases at V and 5 bases at J, with 10 bases in the middle. CDR3 amino acids: CASEGQYQPQHF. CDR3 DNA: TGTGCCAGCGAGGGGCAGTATCAGCCCCAGCATTTT.

J is TRBJ1-5 and V is TRBV6-5, with TRBD1 as a possible D gene (5 bases). Germline V gene sequence: CDR1 MNHEY, CDR2 SVGAGI. The CDR3 is 13 residues long. Trimming shortened V by 5 bases and J by 5 bases, and 10 bases separated the two germline ends. CDR3 in DNA: TGTGCCAGCAGTAGGGACGGATATCAGCCCCAGCATTTT. Residues: CASSRDGYQPQHF.

V is TRBV27 and J is TRBJ1-6; 7 bases match TRBD1. With V trimmed by 6 bases and J by 7 bases, 6 bases remained unmatched. Germline CDR1 MNHEY, CDR2 SMNVEV (reference sequence). The CDR3 runs to 14 residues. The CDR3 nucleotides are TGTGCCAGCAGCGAACCGGGACAGAATTCACCCCTCCACTTT. It yields the protein CASSEPGQNSPLHF.

V and J are TRBV15 and TRBJ2-7, with D hard to call. The CDR3 sequence is 13 residues long. The germline gives CDR1 LNHNV, CDR2 YYDKDF (reference sequence). V gave up 0 bases and J gave up 4 bases, with 7 bases separating them. DNA for the CDR3: TGTGCCACCAGCAGAGATCTCGAGTACGAGCAGTACTTC. Encoded protein: CATSRDLEYEQYF.

The rearrangement links TRBV5-6 to TRBJ2-2, with TRBD1 matching 10 bases. CDR3 length: 16 residues. Per the germline V gene, CDR1 is SGHDT and CDR2 is YYEEEE. The J segment lost 7 bases and the V segment lost 3 bases, leaving 9 bases of the junction unmatched. CDR3 DNA sequence: TGTGCCAGCAGCTCCCCCTGGACAGGGGGGATCGGGGAGCTGTTTTTT. This gives the protein CASSSPWTGGIGELFF.

The chain couples TRBV25-1 to TRBJ1-1; D is unclear. The ends were cut back, 5 bases at V and 1 base at J, with 2 bases in the middle. The CDR3 runs 11 residues. The germline V gene encodes CDR1 MGHDK and CDR2 SYGVNS. This CDR3 is CASSRNTEAFF. The CDR3 DNA follows: TGTGCCAGCAGTCGGAACACTGAAGCTTTCTTT.

The CDR3 bases are TGTGCCTCGGGTGAGGTAGGGGCGGGGTTGCGAGGCTACACCTTC. Translated, it gives CASGEVGAGLRGYTF. This chain joins TRBV28 and TRBJ1-2; D perhaps matches TRBD1 (5 bases). Per the germline V gene, CDR1 is MDHEN and CDR2 is SYDVKM. The CDR3 length is 15 residues. The V end lost 11 bases, the J end lost 8 bases, and 27 bases lay between the germline ends.